A selection of T cell receptor beta chains follows, all from one sample in a study of persistence of HIV-infected CD4 T cells. These receptors have no identified antigens. The protocol was immunoSEQ multiplex PCR, while the TCRdb copy is restricted to in-frame clones and leaves out a portion. The table includes 44,000 or so clones, roughly nine tenths detected once. Here the sequenced sample was CD4+ T cells sorted from PBMCs after approximately 19-hour stimulation, taken from a patient who received antiretroviral therapy. All receptors come from an adult man with HIV who was CMV-seropositive. Each CDR3 is given with its conserved first and last residue. The D gene is left open where the match is weak. For some rows the clone size is stated as once, few or many, or as a class when expanded; others skip it.

TRBJ1-1,TRBD1,TRBV5-1,.,CASTIDRGEAFF,TGCGCCAGCACCATCGACAGGGGTGAAGCTTTCTTT
TRBJ1-1,.,TRBV10-2,.,CASTVEINTEAFF,TGCGCCAGCACGGTCGAGATTAACACTGAAGCTTTCTTT
TRBJ1-3,.,TRBV5-1,once,CASSFSGTSGNTIYF,TGCGCCAGCAGCTTTTCCGGAACCTCTGGAAACACCATATATTTT
TRBJ1-2,.,TRBV2,once,CASRPGQYGYTF,TGTGCCAGCAGGCCGGGACAATATGGCTACACCTTC
TRBJ1-2,.,TRBV2,.,CASSVRTAQNYGYTF,TGTGCCAGCAGTGTGCGGACAGCCCAGAACTATGGCTACACCTTC
TRBJ1-6,TRBD1,TRBV3-1/TRBV3-2,.,CASSQGSPGQTDNSPLHF,TGTGCCAGCAGCCAGGGATCCCCGGGACAGACCGATAATTCACCCCTCCACTTT
TRBJ2-1,TRBD2,TRBV10-1,once,CASSVARGNYNEQFF,TGCGCCAGCAGTGTAGCGCGGGGGAACTACAATGAGCAGTTCTTC
TRBJ2-7,TRBD2,TRBV25-1,.,CASSGLPGLAYEQYF,TGTGCCAGCAGTGGGTTACCGGGACTAGCATACGAGCAGTACTTC
TRBJ1-3,.,TRBV5-8,once,CASSRVNSGNTIYF,TGTGCCAGCAGCCGCGTAAACTCTGGAAACACCATATATTTT
TRBJ1-2,.,TRBV24-1,once,CATSDPGVGVYGYTF,TGTGCCACCAGTGACCCAGGGGTAGGCGTCTATGGCTACACCTTC
TRBJ2-3,.,TRBV7-8,once,CASSFRAAADTQYF,TGTGCCAGCAGCTTCAGAGCGGCGGCAGATACGCAGTATTTT
TRBJ2-5,TRBD1,TRBV12-5,.,CASGPGTGGVKTQYF,TGTGCTAGTGGTCCAGGGACAGGGGGGGTAAAGACCCAGTACTTC
TRBJ1-2,TRBD1,TRBV18,.,CASSPGTGNNYGYTF,TGTGCCAGCTCACCTGGGACAGGGAATAACTATGGCTACACCTTC
TRBJ1-2,TRBD1,TRBV7-2,.,CASSLGQGIYGYTF,TGTGCCAGCAGCTTAGGACAGGGAATCTATGGCTACACCTTC
TRBJ1-2,.,TRBV15,.,CATSRDRQAYYGYTF,TGTGCCACCAGCAGAGACCGACAGGCCTACTATGGCTACACCTTC
TRBJ2-4,TRBD1,TRBV6-2/TRBV6-3,once,CASSYLRDREYAKNIQYF,TGTGCCAGCAGTTACCTCCGGGACAGGGAATACGCCAAAAACATTCAGTACTTC
TRBJ1-6,.,TRBV18,.,CASSPGTDSSYNSPLHF,TGTGCCAGCTCACCGGGGACGGATAGCTCCTATAATTCACCCCTCCACTTT
TRBJ2-7,.,TRBV6-2/TRBV6-3,.,CASSFSGTEPYEQYF,TGTGCCAGCAGTTTCTCCGGGACGGAACCCTACGAGCAGTACTTC
TRBJ2-7,.,TRBV7-9,.,CASSLLRDAYEQYF,TGTGCCAGCAGCTTACTGCGGGACGCCTACGAGCAGTACTTC
TRBJ1-1,TRBD1,TRBV7-3,.,CASSLVGDRVNTEAFF,TGTGCCAGCAGCTTAGTAGGGGACAGGGTGAACACTGAAGCTTTCTTT
TRBJ1-1,TRBD1,TRBV5-1,.,CASSLGHGQVGTEAFF,TGCGCCAGCAGCTTGGGCCATGGACAGGTCGGCACTGAAGCTTTCTTT
TRBJ2-2,.,TRBV9,.,CASSPLSGTGELFF,TGTGCCAGCAGCCCCCTATCGGGCACCGGGGAGCTGTTTTTT
TRBJ2-2,TRBD2,TRBV27,.,CASTKLAGAPRAGELFF,TGTGCCAGCACCAAACTAGCGGGGGCCCCCCGCGCCGGGGAGCTGTTTTTT
TRBJ1-2,.,TRBV14,.,CASSQVGSSNYGYTF,TGTGCCAGCAGCCAAGTGGGCAGTTCTAACTATGGCTACACCTTC
TRBJ1-3,.,TRBV7-2,.,CASSLILAVSGNTIYF,TGTGCCAGCAGCTTAATTTTGGCGGTCTCTGGAAACACCATATATTTT
TRBJ2-3,TRBD1,TRBV5-4,.,CASSLYRGTDTQYF,TGTGCCAGCAGCTTGTACAGGGGGACAGATACGCAGTATTTT
TRBJ2-2,TRBD2,TRBV29-1,.,CSVTSGGHTGELFF,TGCAGCGTTACTAGCGGGGGCCACACCGGGGAGCTGTTTTTT
TRBJ2-1,.,TRBV29-1,.,CIYSSGGEQFF,TGCATCTACTCCTCTGGAGGGGAGCAGTTCTTC
TRBJ2-1,TRBD2,TRBV19,.,CASSGTSGYNEQFF,TGTGCCAGTAGTGGGACTAGCGGATACAATGAGCAGTTCTTC
TRBJ1-2,.,TRBV9,.,CASSVRGLGYTF,TGTGCCAGCAGCGTAAGAGGGCTCGGCTACACCTTC
TRBJ2-3,TRBD1,TRBV4-1,.,CASSQIGTGNTDTQYF,TGCGCCAGCAGCCAAATCGGGACAGGGAACACAGATACGCAGTATTTT
TRBJ2-1,.,TRBV5-1,.,CASSLELLREQFF,TGCGCCAGCAGCTTGGAACTTCTTCGTGAGCAGTTCTTC
TRBJ1-1,.,TRBV7-3,.,CASRVGEDTEAFF,TGTGCCAGCAGAGTCGGGGAGGACACTGAAGCTTTCTTT
TRBJ2-7,TRBD2,TRBV7-9,.,CASTLAGGPSYEQYF,TGTGCCAGCACCCTAGCGGGGGGGCCCTCCTACGAGCAGTACTTC
TRBJ2-7,.,TRBV15,.,CATSRDRDYEQYF,TGTGCCACCAGCAGAGATAGGGACTACGAGCAGTACTTC
TRBJ2-7,.,TRBV28,.,CASSSETYEQYF,TGTGCCAGCAGTTCAGAAACCTACGAGCAGTACTTC
TRBJ2-7,TRBD2,TRBV3-1/TRBV3-2,.,CASTPGGGYEQYF,TGTGCCAGCACCCCGGGGGGGGGCTACGAGCAGTACTTC
TRBJ2-7,TRBD1,TRBV7-9,.,CASSLAGQGAYEQYF,TGTGCCAGCAGCTTAGCGGGACAGGGCGCCTACGAGCAGTACTTC
TRBJ1-2,.,TRBV7-9,.,CASNPSDRASYGYTF,TGTGCCAGCAACCCTTCCGACCGGGCTAGCTATGGCTACACCTTC
TRBJ2-3,.,TRBV5-4,.,CASSLGRPSTDTQYF,TGTGCCAGCAGCTTGGGCAGGCCTAGCACAGATACGCAGTATTTT
TRBJ2-2,TRBD2,TRBV9,.,CASSVRGDANTGELFF,TGTGCCAGCAGCGTACGGGGGGACGCGAACACCGGGGAGCTGTTTTTT
TRBJ1-2,.,TRBV6-5,.,CASSYPGYYGYTF,TGTGCCAGCAGTTACCCGGGCTACTATGGCTACACCTTC
TRBJ2-7,TRBD2,TRBV28,.,CASSLIGEGEQYF,TGTGCCAGCAGTTTGATTGGGGAGGGCGAGCAGTACTTC
TRBJ1-5,.,TRBV3-1/TRBV3-2,.,CASSQERAGVSNQPQHF,TGTGCCAGCAGCCAAGAAAGAGCCGGGGTTAGTAATCAGCCCCAGCATTTT
TRBJ2-7,.,TRBV5-1,.,CASSADYEQYF,TGCGCCAGCAGCGCCGACTACGAGCAGTACTTC
TRBJ1-4,TRBD1,TRBV29-1,once,CSGSTGGAEKLFF,TGCAGCGGATCGACAGGGGGGGCGGAAAAACTGTTTTTT
TRBJ1-2,.,TRBV9,.,CASSPGAGRNYGYTF,TGTGCCAGCAGCCCAGGGGCAGGACGGAACTATGGCTACACCTTC
TRBJ2-3,.,TRBV18,.,CASSLGTDTQYF,TGTGCCAGCTCGCTTGGCACAGATACGCAGTATTTT
TRBJ2-3,TRBD1,TRBV7-3,.,CASSSIWDRGAIDTQYF,TGTGCCAGCAGCTCCATTTGGGACAGGGGAGCGATTGATACGCAGTATTTT
TRBJ2-3,TRBD1,TRBV19,.,CASSIPGQASTDTQYF,TGTGCCAGTAGTATACCGGGACAGGCTAGCACAGATACGCAGTATTTT
TRBJ2-3,.,TRBV23-1,.,CASRRSPGLGTADTQYF,TGCGCCAGCAGAAGAAGTCCGGGTCTTGGTACGGCAGATACGCAGTATTTT
TRBJ1-2,.,TRBV6-1,few,CASSDPRFGGRGYTF,TGTGCCAGCAGTGATCCACGGTTTGGGGGTCGGGGCTACACCTTC
TRBJ2-1,.,TRBV18,.,CASSPDEPNEQFF,TGTGCCAGCTCACCCGACGAACCTAATGAGCAGTTCTTC